This T cell receptor (beta chain) is from a study of blood T cell repertoires in COVID-19. Assay: immunoSEQ multiplex PCR; the TCRdb copy retains only in-frame clones and omits some. The data contain some 180,000 clones, around nine tenths of them seen just once; the ten biggest clones take up 0.53%. The sequence was obtained from a man over 45 with acute or convalescent COVID-19. The source material was peripheral blood.

CDR3 sequence (DNA): TGTGCCAGCAGATTCGACAGGGCCAGCAATCAGCCCCAGCATTTT. Residues: CASRFDRASNQPQHF. The gene calls are TRBV2 and TRBJ1-5, with 7 nucleotides matching TRBD1. The CDR3 runs to 15 residues. The germline gives CDR1 SNHLY, CDR2 FYNNEI. Germline trimming cut 6 bases from V and 1 base from J; bases unmatched to any gene: 6.